This is a list of T cell receptor beta chains from one sample in a study of CD8 T cells in ankylosing spondylitis. A single record per CDR3 protein comes from TCRdb applying MiXCR to the 5' RACE reads. Of 450,000 or so distinct CDR3 sequences in the sample, roughly 25% were seen once. Sequenced material: blood, either unsorted or a sorted T cell fraction (not recorded which). The receptors were sampled from a male donor with ankylosing spondylitis. Each CDR3 is given with its conserved first and last residue.

J,V,CDR3
TRBJ2-7,TRBV11-3,CASSDKAGTGYEQYF
TRBJ2-7,TRBV20-1,CSAPKLPPEGSYEQYF
TRBJ2-3,TRBV4-2,CASSQGVSREADTQYF
TRBJ1-2,TRBV20-1,CSARGSRDAYGYTF
TRBJ1-2,TRBV20-1,CSAAPGGGANYGYTF
TRBJ2-1,TRBV10-2,CASLRGKANEQFF
TRBJ1-1,TRBV5-1,CASSFTGGLAEAFF
TRBJ1-2,TRBV7-9,CASSLPGTANYGYTF
TRBJ2-2,TRBV5-6,CASSPRISKIGGLFF
TRBJ2-1,TRBV2,CASKGLTGTVSYNEQFF
TRBJ2-7,TRBV20-1,CSARVIPSGGSYEQYF
TRBJ2-1,TRBV20-1,CSATSDIFSYNEQFF
TRBJ1-5,TRBV5-5,CASSPTGFWDQPQHF
TRBJ2-3,TRBV20-1,CSAREVAGVTDTQYF
TRBJ2-5,TRBV20-1,CSADRVETQYF
TRBJ2-1,TRBV20-1,CSAREDSYNEQFF
TRBJ1-2,TRBV10-3,CAIRADRAPHNYGYTF
TRBJ2-1,TRBV18,CASSPPIGSPYYNEQFF
TRBJ1-2,TRBV5-4,CASSQGQHYGYTF
TRBJ1-2,TRBV2,CASSEQGRYGYTF
TRBJ1-4,TRBV2,CASSTSKIPGPPNEKLFF
TRBJ2-1,TRBV5-1,CASSPTGTGHSEQFF
TRBJ1-2,TRBV7-2,CASSLGVRYGYTF
TRBJ2-1,TRBV11-3,CASSEGGGGNEQFF
TRBJ2-7,TRBV4-2,CASSQDWQGRYEQYF